The rows below give T cell receptor beta chains drawn from one sample of a study of blood T cell repertoires in COVID-19. Using immunoSEQ multiplex PCR, the repertoire was profiled, and TCRdb retains in-frame clones only, with some absent. The data show about 140,000 clones, with about 80% seen just once and more than 7% held by the top ten. Source material: peripheral blood. The receptors stem from a human donor in a cohort sampled during active COVID-19. Each CDR3 is given with its conserved first and last residue. D genes are given only for firm matches. Size is stated for part of the rows, as once, few or many counts, or as a class when the clone is expanded.

>.|.|TRBJ1-5|18|TRBV28
TGTGCCAGCAGTGCGGGACTCCAGACGGGGAACGGCAATCAGCCCCAGCATTTT
CASSAGLQTGNGNQPQHF
>TRBD2|.|TRBJ2-3|18|TRBV9
TGTGCCAGCAGCGTAGCGGGTCAAGGACTAGCTAGCCCAGATACGCAGTATTTT
CASSVAGQGLASPDTQYF
>.|.|TRBJ1-5|12|TRBV27
TGTGCCAGCAGTCCGGTGGATCAGCCCCAGCATTTT
CASSPVDQPQHF
>.|.|TRBJ1-5|14|TRBV28
TGTGCCAGCAGAAGCGACAGGTTCGATCAGCCCCAGCATTTT
CASRSDRFDQPQHF
>.|.|TRBJ1-3|16|TRBV5-1
TGCGCCAGCAGCTTCGATGGGCCCTTCGCGGGAAACACCATATATTTT
CASSFDGPFAGNTIYF
>TRBD1|.|TRBJ1-2|16|TRBV7-8
TGTGCCAGCAGCTCAAGGACAGGGGGCATGAACTATGGCTACACCTTC
CASSSRTGGMNYGYTF
>.|.|TRBJ2-3|17|TRBV20-1
TGCAGTGCTAGTCCGGAGGATACAACTTCTAGCACAGATACGCAGTATTTT
CSASPEDTTSSTDTQYF
>TRBD2|.|TRBJ2-5|15|TRBV5-4
TGTGCCAGCAGCTCCCCTAGCGGGGGGAGGGAGACCCAGTACTTC
CASSSPSGGRETQYF
>TRBD2|.|TRBJ2-1|15|TRBV29-1
TGCAGCGTCGAATTCGGGACTAGCGGGGGGGGTGAGCAGTTCTTC
CSVEFGTSGGGEQFF
>.|.|TRBJ1-3|18|TRBV19
TGTGCCAGTAGTATAGATCTAGTCAGATGGAACTCTGGAAACACCATATATTTT
CASSIDLVRWNSGNTIYF
>.|.|TRBJ1-1|15|TRBV18
TGTGCCAGCTCCGCCATACTAAACTTGAACACTGAAGCTTTCTTT
CASSAILNLNTEAFF
>.|few|TRBJ1-1|14|TRBV2
TGTGCCAGCAATCCCCTCAGGGGGAACACTGAAGCTTTCTTT
CASNPLRGNTEAFF
>TRBD1|.|TRBJ2-5|13|TRBV12-3/TRBV12-4
TGTGCCAGCAGCCTCCGGGACAGGGAGACCCAGTACTTC
CASSLRDRETQYF
>.|.|TRBJ2-7|12|TRBV2
TGTGCCAGCAGGGAACAGGGCTACGAGCAGTACTTC
CASREQGYEQYF
>TRBD2|.|TRBJ2-7|13|TRBV12-3/TRBV12-4
TGTGCCAGCAGACTAGCGGCCTCCTACGAGCAGTACTTC
CASRLAASYEQYF
>TRBD2|.|TRBJ2-3|15|TRBV4-1
TGCGCCAGCAGCCCTAGCGGGGGGGCAACAGATACGCAGTATTTT
CASSPSGGATDTQYF
>.|few|TRBJ1-2|13|TRBV7-9
TGTGCCAGCAGCTTAGCCGGGGGCTATGGCTACACCTTC
CASSLAGGYGYTF
>.|.|TRBJ1-2|11|TRBV28
TGTGCCAGCAGCTCACCGGGTGGCTACACCTTC
CASSSPGGYTF
>TRBD1|once|TRBJ1-1|14|TRBV6-1
TGTGCCAGCAGTGAACAAGGGACAGGGGCCGAAGCTTTCTTT
CASSEQGTGAEAFF
>.|few|TRBJ1-6|15|TRBV6-5
TGTGCCAGCAACACAGGGAGCTCCTATAATTCACCCCTCCACTTT
CASNTGSSYNSPLHF
>.|.|TRBJ2-1|15|TRBV2
TGTGCCAGCAGTGAAGTTCGGGGTTCCTACAATGAGCAGTTCTTC
CASSEVRGSYNEQFF
>.|.|TRBJ2-1|13|TRBV3-1/TRBV3-2
TGTGCCAGCAAGCCGAGCCGCCGCAATGAGCAGTTCTTC
CASKPSRRNEQFF
>.|once|TRBJ2-3|14|TRBV2
TGTGCCACCCAGGAGGGGGGGGGCACAGATACGCAGTATTTT
CATQEGGGTDTQYF
>.|.|TRBJ1-2|15|TRBV5-6
TGTGCCAGCAGCCCCCGGAGGAGGGTTGGGAATGGCTACACCTTC
CASSPRRRVGNGYTF
>.|.|TRBJ2-5|13|TRBV3-1/TRBV3-2
TGTGCCAGCAGTAGGAGTCCCCGCGAGACCCAGTACTTC
CASSRSPRETQYF
>TRBD2|few|TRBJ2-1|15|TRBV7-3
TGTGCCAGCTCCCCGGCTAGCGGGGGTATCAATGAGCAGTTCTTC
CASSPASGGINEQFF
>TRBD1|.|TRBJ1-6|14|TRBV5-1
TGCGCCAGCAGCCGGGACAGGGGAGGATCACCCCTCCACTTT
CASSRDRGGSPLHF
>.|.|TRBJ2-7|15|TRBV3-1/TRBV3-2
TGTGCCAGCAGCCAGGCGGGACGGCGTTTGAGAGAGCAGTACTTC
CASSQAGRRLREQYF
>.|.|TRBJ1-6|13|TRBV2
TGTGCCAGCAGTGGGGGGGGGAATTCACCCCTCCACTTT
CASSGGGNSPLHF
>.|few|TRBJ1-2|13|TRBV7-2
TGTGCCAGCAGCTTAGAGCGGAACTATGGCTACACCTTC
CASSLERNYGYTF
>.|.|TRBJ2-3|15|TRBV6-1
TGTGCCAGCAGTGAAGACCCGACTGGCACAGATACGCAGTATTTT
CASSEDPTGTDTQYF
>TRBD2|.|TRBJ2-7|15|TRBV5-5
TGTGCCAGCAGCTCTCGACTAGCGGTACTCTACGAGCAGTACTTC
CASSSRLAVLYEQYF
>TRBD1|.|TRBJ2-7|17|TRBV15
TGTGCCACCAGCGGAGGACAGGGGGCGCGAGGTTTATACGAGCAGTACTTC
CATSGGQGARGLYEQYF
>.|.|TRBJ1-2|13|TRBV6-6
TGTGCCAGCAGTCCACAGGGAGAGTATGGCTACACCTTC
CASSPQGEYGYTF
>.|.|TRBJ1-3|17|TRBV21-1
TGTGCCAGCAGCAAAGTTTTTGGGGAAGGGGTAGGAAACACCATATATTTT
CASSKVFGEGVGNTIYF
>.|.|TRBJ2-1|17|TRBV27
TGTGCCAGCAGGGGGGCTCAGGGGTTAAACTCCTACAATGAGCAGTTCTTC
CASRGAQGLNSYNEQFF
>.|.|TRBJ2-7|12|TRBV3-1/TRBV3-2
TGTGCCAGCAGCCAGGCCAGGTACGAGCAGTACTTC
CASSQARYEQYF
>TRBD2|.|TRBJ2-5|17|TRBV2
TGTGCCAGCAGCCCCAGGACTAGCGGGGGGGTTAGGGAGACCCAGTACTTC
CASSPRTSGGVRETQYF
>TRBD1|.|TRBJ2-7|14|TRBV19
TGTGCCAGTAGCCACCCGGGACAGTCCTACGAGCAGTACTTC
CASSHPGQSYEQYF
>.|.|TRBJ1-2|13|TRBV6-5
TGTGCCAGCACAACAGGGACGGACTATGGCTACACCTTC
CASTTGTDYGYTF
>TRBD1|.|TRBJ2-7|15|TRBV28
TGTGCCAGCAGCCCGAGGGGGACAGGCCCATACGAGCAGTACTTC
CASSPRGTGPYEQYF
>TRBD2|.|TRBJ2-5|14|TRBV5-4
TGTGCCAGCAGCCCCGGGGGGGCCCCAGAGACCCAGTACTTC
CASSPGGAPETQYF
>.|.|TRBJ1-1|17|TRBV5-1
TGCGCCAGCAGCTTGGCTAAGATACAGGGACCGAACACTGAAGCTTTCTTT
CASSLAKIQGPNTEAFF
>.|.|TRBJ1-3|11|TRBV18
TGTGCCAGCTCCCTGGGAAACACCATATATTTT
CASSLGNTIYF
>TRBD1|once|TRBJ1-4|14|TRBV19
TGTGCCAGTAGAAGACAGGGGGCTAATGAAAAACTGTTTTTT
CASRRQGANEKLFF
>TRBD1|.|TRBJ2-3|16|TRBV5-4
TGTGCCAGCAGCGGGACAGGGGCGGTTAGAACAGATACGCAGTATTTT
CASSGTGAVRTDTQYF
>.|.|TRBJ1-3|15|TRBV6-5
TGTGCCAGCAGACACCAGACTTTTGGGGGAAACACCATATATTTT
CASRHQTFGGNTIYF